These T cell receptor beta chains were read from a single sample in a study of blood T cell repertoires in COVID-19. Data came from immunoSEQ multiplex PCR; TCRdb stores just in-frame clones and leaves some out. Altogether 95,000 to 150,000 clones are present, around nine tenths being singletons, with the ten largest covering 0.75% to 0.9%. Material for sequencing was peripheral blood. These receptors all come from a woman in her 50s with active or convalescent COVID-19. CDR3s leave out the opening cysteine and the closing phenylalanine or tryptophan.

TRBV7-9,13,TRBJ2-1,ASTGLRRDNNEQF
TRBV20-1,9,TRBJ2-5,SATAPGTQY
TRBV28,12,TRBJ2-2,ASSLQGNTGELF
TRBV15,12,TRBJ2-5,ATSRGSSEETQY
TRBV12-3/TRBV12-4,11,TRBJ2-2,ASRTPNTGELF
TRBV27,13,TRBJ1-5,ASSNDRVSNQPQH
TRBV10-3,12,TRBJ2-3,ATGGSTGADTQY
TRBV24-1,13,TRBJ1-4,ATSDRDTFNEKLF
TRBV18,13,TRBJ1-6,ASSLRGGTQTPLH
TRBV27,13,TRBJ2-7,ASSFRDSGSYEQY
TRBV7-9,12,TRBJ2-7,ASNLGGPVYEQY
TRBV5-1,14,TRBJ1-3,ASSPRQESSGNTIY
TRBV24-1,11,TRBJ1-2,ATSDAGLGGYT
TRBV10-3,10,TRBJ2-3,AIRAPTDTQY
TRBV18,14,TRBJ2-7,ASSPRWTGGYLEQY
TRBV18,15,TRBJ2-2,ASSPRAGGFDTGELF
TRBV2,12,TRBJ1-1,ASASQGINTEAF
TRBV13,13,TRBJ2-7,ASSPRGGRANEQY
TRBV28,14,TRBJ1-2,ASSRVRDRGNYGYT
TRBV6-5,12,TRBJ1-2,ASSYSLRAYGYT
TRBV7-2,12,TRBJ2-3,ASSSQGGTDTQY
TRBV6-5,11,TRBJ1-4,ASRGQGNEKLF
TRBV7-7,13,TRBJ2-1,ASSLGEQGGNEQF
TRBV19,15,TRBJ1-5,ASNPRDRGRHNQPQH
TRBV11-2,11,TRBJ2-7,ASSLDQGTPAH
TRBV5-1,15,TRBJ2-3,ASSLEGTSGRAGTQY